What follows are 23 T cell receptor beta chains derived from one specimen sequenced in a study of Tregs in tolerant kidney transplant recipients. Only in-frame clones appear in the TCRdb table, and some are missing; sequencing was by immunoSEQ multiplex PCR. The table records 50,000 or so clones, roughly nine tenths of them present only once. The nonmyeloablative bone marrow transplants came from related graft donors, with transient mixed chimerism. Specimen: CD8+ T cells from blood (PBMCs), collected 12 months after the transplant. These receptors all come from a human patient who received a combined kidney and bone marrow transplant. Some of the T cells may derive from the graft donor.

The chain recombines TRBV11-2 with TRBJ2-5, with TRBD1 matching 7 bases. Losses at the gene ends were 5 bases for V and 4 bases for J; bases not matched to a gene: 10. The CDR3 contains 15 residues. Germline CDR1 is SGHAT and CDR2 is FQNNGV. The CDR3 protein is CASSILTGEGETQYF. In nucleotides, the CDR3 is TGTGCCAGCAGCATACTTACAGGGGAAGGAGAGACCCAGTACTTC. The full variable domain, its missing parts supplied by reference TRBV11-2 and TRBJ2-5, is EAGVAQSPRYKIIEKRQSVAFWCNPISGHATLYWYQQILGQGPKLLIQFQNNGVVDDSQLPKDRFSAERLKGVDSTLKIQPAKLEDSAVYLCASSILTGEGETQYFGPGTRLLVL.

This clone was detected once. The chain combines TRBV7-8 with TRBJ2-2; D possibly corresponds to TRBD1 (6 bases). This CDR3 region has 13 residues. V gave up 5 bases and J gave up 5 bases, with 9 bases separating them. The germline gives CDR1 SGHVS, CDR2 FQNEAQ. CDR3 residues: CASSLQGTGELFF. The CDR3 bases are TGTGCCAGCAGCCTACAGGGTACCGGGGAGCTGTTTTTT. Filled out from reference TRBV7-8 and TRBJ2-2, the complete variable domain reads GAGVSQSPRYKVAKRGQDVALRCDPISGHVSLFWYQQALGQGPEFLTYFQNEAQLDKSGLPSDRFFAERPEGSVSTLKIQRTQQEDSAVYLCASSLQGTGELFFGEGSRLTVL.

The CDR3 DNA reads as TGCAGCGTTGAAGGGGGACTCCTACCCACGGATACGCAGTATTTT. Its translation is CSVEGGLLPTDTQYF. This chain uses TRBV29-1 with TRBJ2-3; D is possibly TRBD2 (6 bases). Per the germline V gene, CDR1 is SQVTM and CDR2 is ANQGSEA. The CDR3 is made up of 15 amino acids. The V end lost 1 base, the J end lost 6 bases, and 17 bases lay between the germline ends.

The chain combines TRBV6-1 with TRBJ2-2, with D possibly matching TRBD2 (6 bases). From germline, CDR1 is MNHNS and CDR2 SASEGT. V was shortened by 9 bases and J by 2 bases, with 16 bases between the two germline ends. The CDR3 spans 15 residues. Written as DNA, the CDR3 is TGTGCCAGAATTCCCGGGACTCTAAACACCGGGGAGCTGTTTTTT. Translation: CARIPGTLNTGELFF.

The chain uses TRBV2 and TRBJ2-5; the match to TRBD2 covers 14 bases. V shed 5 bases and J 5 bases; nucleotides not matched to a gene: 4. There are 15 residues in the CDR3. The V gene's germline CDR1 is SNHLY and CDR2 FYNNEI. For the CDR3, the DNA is TGTGCCAGCAGTCGACTAGCGGGAGGGTTGGAGACCCAGTACTTC. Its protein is CASSRLAGGLETQYF.

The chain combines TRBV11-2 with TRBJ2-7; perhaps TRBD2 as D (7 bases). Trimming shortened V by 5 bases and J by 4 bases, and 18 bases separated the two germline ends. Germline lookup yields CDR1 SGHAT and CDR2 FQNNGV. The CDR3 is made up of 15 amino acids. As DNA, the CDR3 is TGTGCCAGCAGCACTCGAAGGGGGAGGGCATACGAGCAGTACTTC. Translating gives CASSTRRGRAYEQYF.

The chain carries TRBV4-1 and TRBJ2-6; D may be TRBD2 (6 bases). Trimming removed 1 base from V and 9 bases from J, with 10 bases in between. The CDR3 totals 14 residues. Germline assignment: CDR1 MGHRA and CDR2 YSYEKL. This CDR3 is CASSQAEGGNVLTF. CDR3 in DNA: TGCGCCAGCAGCCAAGCTGAGGGAGGCAACGTCCTGACTTTC.

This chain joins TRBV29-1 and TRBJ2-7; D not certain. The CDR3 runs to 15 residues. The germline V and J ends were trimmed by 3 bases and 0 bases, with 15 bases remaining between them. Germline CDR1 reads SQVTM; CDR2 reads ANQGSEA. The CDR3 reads CSVELVLGSSYEQYF. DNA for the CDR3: TGCAGCGTTGAGTTAGTTCTAGGAAGCTCCTACGAGCAGTACTTC.

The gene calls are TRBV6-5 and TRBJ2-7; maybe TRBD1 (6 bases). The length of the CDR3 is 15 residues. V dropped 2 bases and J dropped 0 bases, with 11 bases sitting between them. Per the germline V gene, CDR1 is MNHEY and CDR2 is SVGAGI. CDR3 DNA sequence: TGTGCCAGCAGTTACACGCAGACAGGCTCCTACGAGCAGTACTTC. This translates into CASSYTQTGSYEQYF.

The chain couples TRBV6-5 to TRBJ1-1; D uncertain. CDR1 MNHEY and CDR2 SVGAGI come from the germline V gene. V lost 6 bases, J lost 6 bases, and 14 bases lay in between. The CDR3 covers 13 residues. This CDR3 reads CASRTGEIPEAFF. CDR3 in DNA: TGTGCCAGCAGAACCGGGGAAATCCCTGAAGCTTTCTTT.

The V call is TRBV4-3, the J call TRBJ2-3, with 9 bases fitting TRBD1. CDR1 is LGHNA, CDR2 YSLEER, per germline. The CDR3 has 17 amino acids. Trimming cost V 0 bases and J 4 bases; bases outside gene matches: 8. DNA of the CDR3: TGCGCCAGCAGCCAAGAGCTAGGGGACAGGGAAGCAGATACGCAGTATTTT. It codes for CASSQELGDREADTQYF.

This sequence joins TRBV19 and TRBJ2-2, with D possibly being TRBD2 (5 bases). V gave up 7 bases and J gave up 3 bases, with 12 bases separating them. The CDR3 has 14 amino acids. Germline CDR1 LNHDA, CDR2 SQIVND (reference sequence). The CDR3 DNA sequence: TGTGCCAGTACCGACTACACATACACCGGGGAGCTGTTTTTT. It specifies CASTDYTYTGELFF.

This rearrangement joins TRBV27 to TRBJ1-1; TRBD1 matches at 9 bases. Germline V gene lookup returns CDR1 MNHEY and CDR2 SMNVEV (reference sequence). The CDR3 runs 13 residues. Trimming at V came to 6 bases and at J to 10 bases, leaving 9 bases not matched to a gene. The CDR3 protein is CASSWGQGQRAFF. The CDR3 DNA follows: TGTGCCAGCAGCTGGGGACAGGGCCAAAGAGCTTTCTTT.

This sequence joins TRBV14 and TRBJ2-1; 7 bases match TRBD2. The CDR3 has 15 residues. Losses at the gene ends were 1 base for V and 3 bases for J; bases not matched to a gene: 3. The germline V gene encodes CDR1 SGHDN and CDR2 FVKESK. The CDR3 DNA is TGTGCCAGCAGCCAAGGGAGCGGGGTCTACAATGAGCAGTTCTTC. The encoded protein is CASSQGSGVYNEQFF. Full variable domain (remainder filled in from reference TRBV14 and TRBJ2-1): EAGVTQFPSHSVIEKGQTVTLRCDPISGHDNLYWYRRVMGKEIKFLLHFVKESKQDESGMPNNRFLAERTGGTYSTLKVQPAELEDSGVYFCASSQGSGVYNEQFFGPGTRLTVL.

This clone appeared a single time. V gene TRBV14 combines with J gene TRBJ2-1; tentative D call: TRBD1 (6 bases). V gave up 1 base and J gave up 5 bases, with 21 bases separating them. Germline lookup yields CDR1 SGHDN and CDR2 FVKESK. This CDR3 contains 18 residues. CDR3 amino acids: CASSQAPSTWDKDNEQFF. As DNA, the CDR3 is TGTGCCAGCAGCCAAGCTCCGAGTACATGGGACAAGGACAATGAGCAGTTCTTC.

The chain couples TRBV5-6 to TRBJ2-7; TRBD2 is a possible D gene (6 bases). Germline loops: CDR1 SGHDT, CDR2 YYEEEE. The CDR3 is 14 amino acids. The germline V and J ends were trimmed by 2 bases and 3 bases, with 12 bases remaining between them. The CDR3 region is CASSLVGGIYEQYF. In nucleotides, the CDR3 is TGTGCCAGCAGCTTAGTCGGGGGTATCTACGAGCAGTACTTC.

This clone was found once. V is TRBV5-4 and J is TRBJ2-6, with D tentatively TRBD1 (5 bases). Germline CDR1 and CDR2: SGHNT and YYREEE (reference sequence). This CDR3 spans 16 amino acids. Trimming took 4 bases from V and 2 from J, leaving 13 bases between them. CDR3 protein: CASSPLAGTGANVLTF. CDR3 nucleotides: TGTGCCAGCAGCCCTCTCGCAGGGACTGGGGCCAACGTCCTGACTTTC.

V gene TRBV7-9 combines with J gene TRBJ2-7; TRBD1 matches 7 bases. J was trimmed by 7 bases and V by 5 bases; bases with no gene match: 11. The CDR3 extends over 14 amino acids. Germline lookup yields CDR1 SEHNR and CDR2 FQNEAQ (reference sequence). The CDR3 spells CASSQDRTPREQYF. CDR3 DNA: TGTGCCAGCAGCCAGGACAGGACTCCACGGGAGCAGTACTTC. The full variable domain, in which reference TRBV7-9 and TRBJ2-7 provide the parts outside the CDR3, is DTGVSQNPRHKITKRGQNVTFRCDPISEHNRLYWYRQTLGQGPEFLTYFQNEAQLEKSRLLSDRFSAERPKGSFSTLEIQRTEQGDSAMYLCASSQDRTPREQYFGPGTRLTVT.

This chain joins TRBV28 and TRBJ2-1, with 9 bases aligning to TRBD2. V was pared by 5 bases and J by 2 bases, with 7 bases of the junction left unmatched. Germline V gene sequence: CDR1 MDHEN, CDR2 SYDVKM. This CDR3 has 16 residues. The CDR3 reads CASSVQGGGAYNEQFF. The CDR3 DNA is TGTGCCAGCAGTGTGCAGGGCGGGGGGGCCTACAATGAGCAGTTCTTC.

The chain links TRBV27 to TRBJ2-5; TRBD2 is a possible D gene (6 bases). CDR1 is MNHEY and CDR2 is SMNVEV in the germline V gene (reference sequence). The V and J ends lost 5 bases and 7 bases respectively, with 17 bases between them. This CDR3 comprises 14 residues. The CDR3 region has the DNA TGTGCCAGCAGTCTTGCGCGGGGTTCCGGGACCCAGTACTTC. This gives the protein CASSLARGSGTQYF.

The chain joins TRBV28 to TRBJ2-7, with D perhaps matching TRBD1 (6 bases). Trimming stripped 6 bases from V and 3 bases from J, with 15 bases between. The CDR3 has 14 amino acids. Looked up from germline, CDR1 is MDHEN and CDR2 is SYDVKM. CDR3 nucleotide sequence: TGTGCCAGCAGACAAGGACAGAGCTACTACGAGCAGTACTTC. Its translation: CASRQGQSYYEQYF.

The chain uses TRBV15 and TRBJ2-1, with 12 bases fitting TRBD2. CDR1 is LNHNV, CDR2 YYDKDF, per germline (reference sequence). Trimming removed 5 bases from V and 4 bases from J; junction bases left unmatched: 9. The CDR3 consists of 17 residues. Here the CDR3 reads CATSPRRTSGAYNEQFF. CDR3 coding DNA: TGTGCCACCAGCCCACGCCGGACTAGCGGGGCTTACAATGAGCAGTTCTTC. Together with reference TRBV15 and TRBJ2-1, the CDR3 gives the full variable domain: DAMVIQNPRYQVTQFGKPVTLSCSQTLNHNVMYWYQQKSSQAPKLLFHYYDKDFNNEADTPDNFQSRRPNTSFCFLDIRSPGLGDTAMYLCATSPRRTSGAYNEQFFGPGTRLTVL.

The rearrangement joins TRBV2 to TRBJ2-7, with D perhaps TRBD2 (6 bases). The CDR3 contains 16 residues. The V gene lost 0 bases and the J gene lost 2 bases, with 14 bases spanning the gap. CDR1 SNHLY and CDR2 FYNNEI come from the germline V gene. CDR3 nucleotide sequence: TGTGCCAGCAGTGAAGCCCCCGGGACTGTTCCCTACGAGCAGTACTTC. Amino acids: CASSEAPGTVPYEQYF. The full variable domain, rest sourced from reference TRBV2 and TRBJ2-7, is EPEVTQTPSHQVTQMGQEVILRCVPISNHLYFYWYRQILGQKVEFLVSFYNNEISEKSEIFDDQFSVERPDGSNFTLKIRSTKLEDSAMYFCASSEAPGTVPYEQYFGPGTRLTVT.